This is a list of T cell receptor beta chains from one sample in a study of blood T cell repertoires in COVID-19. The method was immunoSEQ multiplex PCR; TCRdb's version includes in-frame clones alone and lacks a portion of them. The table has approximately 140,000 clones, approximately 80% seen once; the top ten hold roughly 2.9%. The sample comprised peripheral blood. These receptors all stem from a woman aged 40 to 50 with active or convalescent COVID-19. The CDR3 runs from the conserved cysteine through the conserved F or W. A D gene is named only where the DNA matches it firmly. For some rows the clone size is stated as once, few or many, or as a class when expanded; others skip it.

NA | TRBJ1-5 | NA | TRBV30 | TGTGCCTGGTCCAGGGTAGGGAGCAATCAGCCCCAGCATTTT | CAWSRVGSNQPQHF
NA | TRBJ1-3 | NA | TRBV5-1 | TGCGCCAGCAGCTTGGGCGGAATGACTGGAAACACCATATATTTT | CASSLGGMTGNTIYF
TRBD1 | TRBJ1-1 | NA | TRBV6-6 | TGTGCCAGCAGTTGGAGAACGGGACAGATGAACACTGAAGCTTTCTTT | CASSWRTGQMNTEAFF
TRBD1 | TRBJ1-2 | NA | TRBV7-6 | TGTGCCAGCAGCGCTACAGGGGGCTATGGCTACACCTTC | CASSATGGYGYTF
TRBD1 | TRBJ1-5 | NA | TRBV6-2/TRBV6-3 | TGTGCCAGCAGTTACTCGAGGTCCAGGGGGGAGTTGGACAATCAGCCCCAGCATTTT | CASSYSRSRGELDNQPQHF
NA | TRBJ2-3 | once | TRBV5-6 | TGTGCCAGCAGACTTGGACAGCTGGACACAGATACGCAGTATTTT | CASRLGQLDTDTQYF
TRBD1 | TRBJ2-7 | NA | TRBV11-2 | TGTGCCAGCAGCCGGGACAGGGGAGTCGAGCAGTACTTC | CASSRDRGVEQYF
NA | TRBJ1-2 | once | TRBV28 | TGTGCCAGCAGTTTACGGGGGGCGCTTGGCTACACCTTC | CASSLRGALGYTF
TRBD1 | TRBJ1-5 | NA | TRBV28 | TGTGCCAGCAGTTTACCCCGGGACAGAAGCAATCAGCCCCAGCATTTT | CASSLPRDRSNQPQHF
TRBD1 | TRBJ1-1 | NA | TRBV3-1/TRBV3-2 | TGTGCCAGCAGCCAGGGGACAGTTGAAGCTTTCTTT | CASSQGTVEAFF
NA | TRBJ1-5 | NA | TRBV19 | TGTGCCAGTAATCCGGGGTATAGCAATCAGCCCCAGCATTTT | CASNPGYSNQPQHF
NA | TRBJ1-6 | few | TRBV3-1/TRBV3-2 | TGTGCCAGCAGCCAAGCTGGGAGGGGCGTCAATTCACCCCTCCACTTT | CASSQAGRGVNSPLHF
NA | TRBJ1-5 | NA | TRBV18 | TGTGCCAGCGCAGCGGGACCCCGAATCGACCTTAGCAATCAGCCCCAGCATTTT | CASAAGPRIDLSNQPQHF
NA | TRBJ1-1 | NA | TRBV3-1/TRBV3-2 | TGTGCCAGCAGCCAAGGGCCCTCCTTAGCAGCTTTCTTT | CASSQGPSLAAFF
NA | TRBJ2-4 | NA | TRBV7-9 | TGTGCCAGCAGCTTATCCGGCAGGGTGAACATTCAGTACTTC | CASSLSGRVNIQYF
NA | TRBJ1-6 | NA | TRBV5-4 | TGTGCCAGCAGGGACAAGACAAATAATTCACCCCTCCACTTT | CASRDKTNNSPLHF
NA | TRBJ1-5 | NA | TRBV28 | TGTGCCAGCAGTCCCCCAAGAGGGCCCAATCAGCCCCAGCATTTT | CASSPPRGPNQPQHF
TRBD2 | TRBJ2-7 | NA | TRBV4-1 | TGCGCCAGCAGCCAAGACCCGCAATGGACTAGCGGCGCCCTCTACGAGCAGTACTTC | CASSQDPQWTSGALYEQYF
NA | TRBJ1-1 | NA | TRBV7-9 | TGTGCCAGCAGCGATGAAATCCGTCGCGCTGAAGCTTTCTTT | CASSDEIRRAEAFF
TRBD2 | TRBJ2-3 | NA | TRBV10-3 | TGTGCCATCAGTGAACTAGCGGGCAGCTCAGATACGCAGTATTTT | CAISELAGSSDTQYF
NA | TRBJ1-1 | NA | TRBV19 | TGTGCCAGTAGTATGCCCATCCGGCGGGCGAACACTGAAGCTTTCTTT | CASSMPIRRANTEAFF
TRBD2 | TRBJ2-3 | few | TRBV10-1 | TGCGCCAGCAGTGAGTTAGTATCGGGACTAGCGACAGATACGCAGTATTTT | CASSELVSGLATDTQYF
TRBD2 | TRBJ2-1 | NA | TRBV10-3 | TGTGCCACCAATTTCGGGACTAGCGGGGGGGCGGGCAATGAGCAGTTCTTC | CATNFGTSGGAGNEQFF
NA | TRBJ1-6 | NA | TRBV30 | TGTGCCTGGAGTGTAAGCGGGGGACACCAGGGTGGTCACTATAATTCACCCCTCCACTTT | CAWSVSGGHQGGHYNSPLHF
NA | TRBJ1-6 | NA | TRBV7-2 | TGTGCCAGCAGCTTAGGTAGCTCCTATAATTCACCCCTCCACTTT | CASSLGSSYNSPLHF
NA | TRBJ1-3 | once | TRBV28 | TGTGCCAGCAGTTTTTGGCAGGGAAAAGGTTATGGAAACACCATATATTTT | CASSFWQGKGYGNTIYF
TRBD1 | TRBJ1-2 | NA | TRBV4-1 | TGCGCCAGCAGCCTCTCCGGGACAGAAAACTATGGCTACACCTTC | CASSLSGTENYGYTF
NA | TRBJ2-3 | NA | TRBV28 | TGTGCCAGCAGTTTTCTCGATACGCAGTATTTT | CASSFLDTQYF
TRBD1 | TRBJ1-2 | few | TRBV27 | TGTGCCAGCAGTTTGGACAGGGGTAATGGCTACACCTTC | CASSLDRGNGYTF
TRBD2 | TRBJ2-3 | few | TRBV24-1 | TGTGCCACCAGTGATTTGGCGGGAGTTTCCCCAGATACGCAGTATTTT | CATSDLAGVSPDTQYF
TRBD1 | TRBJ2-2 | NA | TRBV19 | TGTGCCAGTACCGATCAGGGGGCCGACACCGGGGAGCTGTTTTTT | CASTDQGADTGELFF
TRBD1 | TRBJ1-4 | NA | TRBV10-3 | TGTGCCATCAGCGACAGGGGCGGCGAAAAACTGTTTTTT | CAISDRGGEKLFF
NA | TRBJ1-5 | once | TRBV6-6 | TGTGCCAGCAGTCCCAACGACAGACCCAATCAGCCCCAGCATTTT | CASSPNDRPNQPQHF
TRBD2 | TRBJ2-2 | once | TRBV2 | TGTGCCAGCAGTGGGCTAGCGGGCAGGGGGGAGCTGTTTTTT | CASSGLAGRGELFF
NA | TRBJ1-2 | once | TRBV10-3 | TGTGCCATCAGTGAGTCGGCCAGTTCCCCTAGCTATGGCTACACCTTC | CAISESASSPSYGYTF
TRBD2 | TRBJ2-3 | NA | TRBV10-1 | TGCGCCAGCAGCCCATCTAGCGGGAGGCCCGCAGATACGCAGTATTTT | CASSPSSGRPADTQYF
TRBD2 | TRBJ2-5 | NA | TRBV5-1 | TGCGCCAGCAGCTTGCCTAGCGGAGAAATTCAAGAGACCCAGTACTTC | CASSLPSGEIQETQYF
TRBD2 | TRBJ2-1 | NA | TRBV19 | TGTGCCAGTAGTATCGACGGACTAGCGGGAGGGACTTACAATGAGCAGTTCTTC | CASSIDGLAGGTYNEQFF
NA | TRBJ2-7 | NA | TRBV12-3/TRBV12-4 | TGTGCCAGCAGTTTAAGCCTCTACGAGCAGTACTTC | CASSLSLYEQYF
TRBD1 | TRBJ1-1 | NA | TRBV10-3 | TGTGCCATCAGTGATGAGGTCGGGACAGGTTTCTTT | CAISDEVGTGFF
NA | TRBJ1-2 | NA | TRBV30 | TGTGCCTGGAGTGACCTGACAGTTAACTATGGCTACACCTTC | CAWSDLTVNYGYTF
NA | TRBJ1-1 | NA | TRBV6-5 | TGTGCCAGCAGTCGACCGGGAAACACTGAAGCTTTCTTT | CASSRPGNTEAFF
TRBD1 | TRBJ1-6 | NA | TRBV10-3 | TGTGCCATCAGTGCTAGGACAGGGGCGAATTCACCCCTCCACTTT | CAISARTGANSPLHF
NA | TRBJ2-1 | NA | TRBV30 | TGTGCCTGGAGTGACCTCGTGAGGAGGGATGAGCAGTTCTTC | CAWSDLVRRDEQFF
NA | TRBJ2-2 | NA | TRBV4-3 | TGCGCCAGCAGCCAAGACGCTACCCAACCGACGGACTTCACCGGGGAGCTGTTTTTT | CASSQDATQPTDFTGELFF
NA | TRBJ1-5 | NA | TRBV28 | TGTGCCAGCAGTTTAGGGGCCGCGGGGGCCCAGCCCCAGCATTTT | CASSLGAAGAQPQHF
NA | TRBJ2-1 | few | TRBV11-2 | TGTGCCAGCAGCCTCCCCACTTTCGGTGAGCAGTTCTTC | CASSLPTFGEQFF
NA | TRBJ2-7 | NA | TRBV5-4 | TGTGCCAGCAGCTTGAGAGAAGAGCAGCAGTACTTC | CASSLREEQQYF
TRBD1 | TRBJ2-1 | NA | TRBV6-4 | TGTGCCAGCAGCACGAGGGGACAGACTGGGGATGAGCAGTTCTTC | CASSTRGQTGDEQFF